Listed here are 3 T cell receptor beta chains from one sample, sequenced in a study of shared clonotypes between healthy human individuals. Using immunoSEQ multiplex PCR, the repertoire was profiled, and TCRdb retains in-frame clones only, with some absent. The sample has almost 750,000 clones, about two thirds seen once. What was sequenced was memory CD4+ T cells sorted from blood. Subset noted: CD45RA-negative fraction. The origin of the receptors is a woman aged 25 to 39 in good health.

This chain links TRBV19 with TRBJ2-3; 9 nucleotides line up with TRBD1. Germline-derived CDR1 and CDR2 are LNHDA and SQIVND (reference sequence). V shed 9 bases and J 6 bases; nucleotides not matched to a gene: 7. There are 13 residues in the CDR3. CDR3: CASGTGSGDTQYF. CDR3 bases: TGTGCCAGCGGGACAGGGAGTGGCGATACGCAGTATTTT.

This rearrangement joins TRBV6-1 to TRBJ1-5, with a possible D match to TRBD1 (6 bases). Germline V gives CDR1 MNHNS, CDR2 SASEGT. The CDR3 has 14 residues. V lost 7 bases to trimming and J lost 7 bases, with 17 bases between them. CDR3 bases: TGTGCCAGCATCTTAGACAGGTTGAAACAGCCCCAGCATTTT. Translating it yields CASILDRLKQPQHF.

The chain links TRBV29-1 to TRBJ1-2, with 11 bases fitting TRBD1. J was trimmed by 8 bases and V by 7 bases; bases with no gene match: 6. Germline CDR1 SQVTM, CDR2 ANQGSEA. The CDR3 covers 12 residues. DNA for the CDR3: TGCAGCGGGACAGGGGGCGGTTTCGGCTACACCTTC. Protein sequence: CSGTGGGFGYTF.